Shown below are 2 T cell receptor beta chains from a single sample sequenced in a study of blood T cell repertoires in COVID-19. The repertoire was sequenced with immunoSEQ multiplex PCR; TCRdb's copy has only in-frame clones and lacks some. The sample records 70,000 to 90,000 clones, approximately 91% being singletons. Sequences were obtained from peripheral blood. Receptor source: a man aged 50-59 years with acute or convalescent COVID-19.

This clone occurred once. The CDR3 bases are TGTGCCAGCAGCAATAGCGGGACTAGCACAGATACGCAGTATTTT. It translates to CASSNSGTSTDTQYF. The chain uses TRBV9 and TRBJ2-3; 8 positions match TRBD2. The CDR3 is 15 residues long. Trimming at V came to 4 bases and at J to 0 bases, leaving 4 bases not matched to a gene. Germline V lookup: CDR1 SGDLS, CDR2 YYNGEE.

This clone was counted a single time. The chain uses TRBV27 and TRBJ1-2, with D hard to call. Deletions cut 3 bases from V and 8 bases from J, with 13 bases between. Germline CDR1 reads MNHEY; CDR2 reads SMNVEV (reference sequence). This CDR3 contains 13 residues. The CDR3 spells CASSLVSGEGYTF. CDR3 bases: TGTGCCAGCAGTTTGGTTTCTGGGGAGGGCTACACCTTC.